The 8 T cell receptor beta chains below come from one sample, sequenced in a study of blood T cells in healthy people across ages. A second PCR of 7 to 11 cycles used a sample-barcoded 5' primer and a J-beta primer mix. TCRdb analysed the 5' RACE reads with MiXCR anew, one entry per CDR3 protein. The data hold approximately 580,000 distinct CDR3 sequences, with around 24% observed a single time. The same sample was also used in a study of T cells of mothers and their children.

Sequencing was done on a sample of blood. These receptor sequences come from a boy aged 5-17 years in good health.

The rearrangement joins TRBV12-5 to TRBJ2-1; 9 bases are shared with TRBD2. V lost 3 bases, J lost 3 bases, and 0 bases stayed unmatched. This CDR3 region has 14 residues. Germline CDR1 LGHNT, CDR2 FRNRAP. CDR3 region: CASGLAGGYNEQFF. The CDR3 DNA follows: TGTGCTAGTGGTTTAGCGGGGGGCTACAATGAGCAGTTCTTC.

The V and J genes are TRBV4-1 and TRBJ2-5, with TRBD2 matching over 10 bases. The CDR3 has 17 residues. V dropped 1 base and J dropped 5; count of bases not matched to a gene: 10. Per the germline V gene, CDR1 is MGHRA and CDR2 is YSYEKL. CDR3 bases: TGCGCCAGCAGCCAAGGCCCGGGACTAGCGTTAGGGGAGACCCAGTACTTC. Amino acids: CASSQGPGLALGETQYF.

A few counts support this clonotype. CDR3 loop: CASSYAATQETQYF. CDR3 nucleotides: TGTGCCAGCAGTTACGCGGCGACCCAAGAGACCCAGTACTTC. The J gene is TRBJ2-5, the V gene TRBV6-5; D ambiguous. The CDR3 spans 14 residues. The V end was cut by 2 bases, the J end by 1 base, with 8 bases between. CDR1 MNHEY and CDR2 SVGAGI come from the germline V gene.

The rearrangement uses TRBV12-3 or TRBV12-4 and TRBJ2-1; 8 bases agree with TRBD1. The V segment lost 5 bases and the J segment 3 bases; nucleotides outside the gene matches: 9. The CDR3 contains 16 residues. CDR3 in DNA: TGTGCCAGCAGTACAGGACAGGGAAGGGACTACAATGAGCAGTTCTTC. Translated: CASSTGQGRDYNEQFF.

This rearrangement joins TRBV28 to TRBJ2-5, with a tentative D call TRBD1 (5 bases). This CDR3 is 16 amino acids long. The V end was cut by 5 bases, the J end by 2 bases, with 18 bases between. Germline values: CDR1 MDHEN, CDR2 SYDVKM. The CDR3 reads CASSPSKPGIQETQYF. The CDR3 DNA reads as TGTGCCAGCAGTCCTTCAAAACCAGGGATTCAAGAGACCCAGTACTTC.

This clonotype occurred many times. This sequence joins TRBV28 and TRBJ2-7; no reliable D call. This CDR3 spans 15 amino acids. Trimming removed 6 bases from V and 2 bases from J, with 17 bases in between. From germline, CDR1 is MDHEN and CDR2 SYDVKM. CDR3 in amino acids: CASSVLRQLAYEQYF. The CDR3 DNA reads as TGTGCCAGCAGCGTTTTGCGACAACTGGCCTACGAGCAGTACTTC.

The CDR3 is CASSYSKGYGGNEQFF. DNA for the CDR3: TGTGCCAGCAGTTACTCGAAAGGTTATGGGGGCAATGAGCAGTTCTTC. The chain uses TRBV6-8 and TRBJ2-1; D possibly uses TRBD1 or TRBD2 (5 bases each). Germline-derived CDR1 and CDR2 are MNHGY and SAAAGT. CDR3 size: 16 residues. V shed 0 bases and J shed 6 bases, with 15 bases lying between them.

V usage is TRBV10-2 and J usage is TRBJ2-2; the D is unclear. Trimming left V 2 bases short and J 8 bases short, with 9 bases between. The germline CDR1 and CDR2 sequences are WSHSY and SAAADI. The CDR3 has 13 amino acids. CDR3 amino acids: CASSETASGELFF. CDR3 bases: TGCGCCAGCAGTGAGACCGCGTCAGGGGAGCTGTTTTTT.